The clone carrying this T cell receptor beta chain was observed many times. Its target is unknown. These data belong to a study of neurological immune-mediated disorders. General observations from the study: The greatest TCR clonal expansion occurred in HTLV-1-associated myelopathy and the least in multiple sclerosis, which fell below healthy controls.

5'RACE generated cDNA with 10-nucleotide random UMIs. MiXCR, applied by TCRdb to the 5' RACE reads, yields one record per CDR3 protein. Here the sample spans 53,000 or so distinct CDR3 sequences, 7% to 9% being singletons. This CDR3 comprises 16 residues. Germline CDR1 is SGHTA and CDR2 is FQGNSA. Trimming stripped 1 base from V and 2 bases from J, with 12 bases between. Time point meaning: longitudinal time-point 3. As healthy controls, volunteers from a blood bank in Maryland, USA, were used. The sequence was obtained from a woman between 40 and 50 years old in good health. The sequenced sample was PBMCs. The chain carries TRBV7-2 and TRBJ1-5; D is perhaps TRBD1 (6 bases). The CDR3 loop reads CASSLEGRGGNQPQHF. The CDR3 DNA sequence: TGTGCCAGCAGCTTAGAGGGCAGGGGTGGCAATCAGCCCCAGCATTTT.